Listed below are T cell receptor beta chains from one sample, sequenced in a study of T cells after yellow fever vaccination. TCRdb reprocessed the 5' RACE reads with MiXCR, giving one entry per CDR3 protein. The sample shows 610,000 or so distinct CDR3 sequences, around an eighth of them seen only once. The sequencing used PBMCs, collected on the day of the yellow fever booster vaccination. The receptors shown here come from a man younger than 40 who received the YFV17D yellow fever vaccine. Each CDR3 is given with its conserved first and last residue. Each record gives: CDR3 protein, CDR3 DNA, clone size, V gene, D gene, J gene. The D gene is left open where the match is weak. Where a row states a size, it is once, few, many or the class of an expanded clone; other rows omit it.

CDR3 protein: CASLRQGNNSPLHF
CDR3 DNA: TGTGCCAGCTTAAGACAGGGGAATAATTCACCCCTCCACTTT
clone size: few
V gene: TRBV2
D gene: TRBD1
J gene: TRBJ1-6

CDR3 protein: CASSAPARSYNEQFF
CDR3 DNA: TGTGCCAGCAGCGCACCGGCGCGGAGCTACAATGAGCAGTTCTTC
clone size: .
V gene: TRBV5-4
D gene: .
J gene: TRBJ2-1

CDR3 protein: CASSPGFPNTGELFF
CDR3 DNA: TGCGCCAGCAGCCCCGGGTTTCCGAACACCGGGGAGCTGTTTTTT
clone size: few
V gene: TRBV5-1
D gene: .
J gene: TRBJ2-2

CDR3 protein: CASSSWGTSGGTDTQYF
CDR3 DNA: TGTGCCAGCAGCTCATGGGGGACTAGCGGGGGCACAGATACGCAGTATTTT
clone size: few
V gene: TRBV5-4
D gene: TRBD2
J gene: TRBJ2-3

CDR3 protein: CSVQQGPDIQYF
CDR3 DNA: TGCAGCGTGCAACAGGGACCGGACATTCAGTACTTC
clone size: .
V gene: TRBV29-1
D gene: .
J gene: TRBJ2-4

CDR3 protein: CASATGGKGSGANVLTF
CDR3 DNA: TGTGCTAGTGCCACAGGGGGCAAGGGCTCTGGGGCCAACGTCCTGACTTTC
clone size: .
V gene: TRBV12-5
D gene: TRBD1
J gene: TRBJ2-6

CDR3 protein: CAGRKGDIQYF
CDR3 DNA: TGTGCCGGACGGAAGGGGGACATTCAGTACTTC
clone size: .
V gene: TRBV7-2
D gene: .
J gene: TRBJ2-4

CDR3 protein: CASTYGQDEQYF
CDR3 DNA: TGTGCCAGCACATACGGACAAGACGAGCAGTACTTC
clone size: many
V gene: TRBV7-2
D gene: .
J gene: TRBJ2-7

CDR3 protein: CASSLATGFRTEAFF
CDR3 DNA: TGCGCCAGCAGCTTGGCCACGGGGTTCCGCACTGAAGCTTTCTTT
clone size: many
V gene: TRBV5-1
D gene: .
J gene: TRBJ1-1

CDR3 protein: CASSFRAGGPQETQYF
CDR3 DNA: TGTGCCAGCAGCTTCCGTGCGGGAGGACCCCAAGAGACCCAGTACTTC
clone size: few
V gene: TRBV5-4
D gene: TRBD2
J gene: TRBJ2-5

CDR3 protein: CASSQEVLLVTGELFF
CDR3 DNA: TGCGCCAGCAGCCAAGAGGTGCTTCTCGTCACCGGGGAGCTGTTTTTT
clone size: .
V gene: TRBV4-3
D gene: .
J gene: TRBJ2-2

CDR3 protein: CASLRGVAGGYTF
CDR3 DNA: TGTGCCAGCCTCCGGGGGGTCGCTGGAGGCTACACCTTC
clone size: .
V gene: TRBV6-2/TRBV6-3
D gene: .
J gene: TRBJ1-2

CDR3 protein: CASSLGQYLGQPQHF
CDR3 DNA: TGTGCCAGCAGCTTGGGACAGTACCTTGGTCAGCCCCAGCATTTT
clone size: .
V gene: TRBV7-2
D gene: TRBD1
J gene: TRBJ1-5

CDR3 protein: CASTSAGDEQYF
CDR3 DNA: TGTGCCAGCACCTCGGCGGGAGACGAGCAGTACTTC
clone size: many
V gene: TRBV7-9
D gene: TRBD2
J gene: TRBJ2-7

CDR3 protein: CASKPGTRRNEQFF
CDR3 DNA: TGCGCCAGCAAACCCGGGACTAGACGCAATGAGCAGTTCTTC
clone size: .
V gene: TRBV5-1
D gene: TRBD2
J gene: TRBJ2-1

CDR3 protein: CASSQDRASARGEQYF
CDR3 DNA: TGCGCCAGCAGCCAAGATCGGGCTAGCGCAAGGGGCGAGCAGTACTTC
clone size: few
V gene: TRBV4-3
D gene: .
J gene: TRBJ2-7

CDR3 protein: CSAQGDEQYF
CDR3 DNA: TGCAGCGCCCAGGGGGATGAGCAGTACTTC
clone size: .
V gene: TRBV29-1
D gene: TRBD1
J gene: TRBJ2-7

CDR3 protein: CSARALTSSYEQYF
CDR3 DNA: TGCAGTGCTAGAGCGTTGACTAGCTCCTACGAGCAGTACTTC
clone size: .
V gene: TRBV20-1
D gene: .
J gene: TRBJ2-7

CDR3 protein: CAWSDRTIGADTQYF
CDR3 DNA: TGTGCCTGGTCTGACCGGACGATTGGTGCAGATACGCAGTATTTT
clone size: few
V gene: TRBV30
D gene: .
J gene: TRBJ2-3

CDR3 protein: CASPPGLFTDTQYF
CDR3 DNA: TGTGCCAGCCCCCCCGGACTCTTCACAGATACGCAGTATTTT
clone size: few
V gene: TRBV7-9
D gene: .
J gene: TRBJ2-3

CDR3 protein: CASSYDRGGDKETQYF
CDR3 DNA: TGTGCCAGCAGTTACGATAGGGGAGGGGATAAAGAGACCCAGTACTTC
clone size: .
V gene: TRBV6-2/TRBV6-3
D gene: TRBD2
J gene: TRBJ2-5

CDR3 protein: CASSLVVGRDEQFF
CDR3 DNA: TGTGCCAGCAGTTTGGTGGTTGGGCGGGATGAGCAGTTCTTC
clone size: .
V gene: TRBV28
D gene: .
J gene: TRBJ2-1

CDR3 protein: CSARAAGAITGELFF
CDR3 DNA: TGCAGTGCTAGGGCTGCGGGAGCGATAACCGGGGAGCTGTTTTTT
clone size: few
V gene: TRBV20-1
D gene: TRBD2
J gene: TRBJ2-2